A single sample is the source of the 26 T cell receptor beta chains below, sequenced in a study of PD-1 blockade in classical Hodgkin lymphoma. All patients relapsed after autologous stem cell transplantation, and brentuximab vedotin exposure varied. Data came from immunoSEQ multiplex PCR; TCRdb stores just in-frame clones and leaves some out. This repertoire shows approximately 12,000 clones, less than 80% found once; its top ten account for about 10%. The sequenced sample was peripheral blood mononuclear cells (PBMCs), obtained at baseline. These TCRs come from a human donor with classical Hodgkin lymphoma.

The DNA for the CDR3 is TGTGCCAGCAGCAAACCGGGACAGGGTTGCGAAAAACTGTTTTTT. Amino acids: CASSKPGQGCEKLFF. This chain joins TRBV21-1 and TRBJ1-4; the D call TRBD1 from the table was never checked on the DNA. TRBV21-1 is recorded as a pseudogene. The length of the CDR3 is 15 residues.

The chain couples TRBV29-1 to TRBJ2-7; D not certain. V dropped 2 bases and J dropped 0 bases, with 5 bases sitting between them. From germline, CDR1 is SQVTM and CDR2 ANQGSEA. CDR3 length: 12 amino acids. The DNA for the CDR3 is TGCAGCGTTGAAACAAACTCCTACGAGCAGTACTTC. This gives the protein CSVETNSYEQYF.

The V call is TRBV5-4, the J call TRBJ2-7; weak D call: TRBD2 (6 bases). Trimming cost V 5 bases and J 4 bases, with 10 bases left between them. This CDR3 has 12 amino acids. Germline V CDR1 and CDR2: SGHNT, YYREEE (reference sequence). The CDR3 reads CASSWGTYEQYF. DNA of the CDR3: TGTGCCAGCAGTTGGGGGACTTACGAGCAGTACTTC.

CDR3 residues: CASSLAETVNTEAFF. The CDR3 bases are TGTGCCAGCAGCTTAGCAGAGACAGTGAACACTGAAGCTTTCTTT. The chain recombines TRBV7-2 with TRBJ1-1, with D possibly matching TRBD1 (5 bases). Germline V gives CDR1 SGHTA, CDR2 FQGNSA. The CDR3 spans 15 residues. Trimming left V 0 bases short and J 0 bases short, with 8 bases between.

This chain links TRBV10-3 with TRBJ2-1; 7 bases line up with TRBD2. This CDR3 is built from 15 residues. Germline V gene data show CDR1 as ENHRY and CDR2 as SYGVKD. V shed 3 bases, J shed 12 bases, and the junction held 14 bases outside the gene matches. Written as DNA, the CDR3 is TGTGCCATCAGTGAAGAGACTAGCCTCGCCCGGGGGCAGTTCTTC. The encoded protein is CAISEETSLARGQFF.

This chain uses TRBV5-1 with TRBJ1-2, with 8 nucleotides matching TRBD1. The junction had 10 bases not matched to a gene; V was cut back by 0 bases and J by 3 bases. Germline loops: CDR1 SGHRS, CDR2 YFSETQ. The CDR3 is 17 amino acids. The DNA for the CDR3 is TGCGCCAGCAGCTTGGGTCGCAGGGGGCGCGTTGACTATGGCTACACCTTC. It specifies CASSLGRRGRVDYGYTF.

CDR3 region: CASSRFQRGTEQFF. CDR3 nucleotide sequence: TGTGCCAGCTCTCGTTTCCAGCGGGGAACTGAGCAGTTCTTC. V is TRBV7-3 and J is TRBJ2-1, with 7 bases identical to TRBD2. There are 14 residues in the CDR3. V gave up 8 bases and J gave up 9 bases; unmatched junction bases: 13. Germline CDR1 and CDR2: SGHTA and FQGTGA.

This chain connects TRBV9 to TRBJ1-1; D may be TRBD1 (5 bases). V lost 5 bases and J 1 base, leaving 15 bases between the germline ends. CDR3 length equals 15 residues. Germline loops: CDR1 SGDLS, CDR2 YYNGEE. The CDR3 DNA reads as TGTGCCAGCAGGGCGGGGCTTGGGAGGAACACTGAAGCTTTCTTT. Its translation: CASRAGLGRNTEAFF.

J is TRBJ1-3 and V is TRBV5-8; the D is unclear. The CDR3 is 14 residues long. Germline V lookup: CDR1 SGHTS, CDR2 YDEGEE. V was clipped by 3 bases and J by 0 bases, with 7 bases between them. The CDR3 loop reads CASSSQYSGNTIYF. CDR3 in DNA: TGTGCCAGCAGCTCACAGTACTCTGGAAACACCATATATTTT.

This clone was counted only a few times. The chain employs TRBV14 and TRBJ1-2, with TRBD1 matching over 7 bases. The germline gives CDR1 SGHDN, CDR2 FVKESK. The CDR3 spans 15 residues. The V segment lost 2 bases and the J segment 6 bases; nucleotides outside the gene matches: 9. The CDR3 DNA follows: TGTGCCAGCAGCCAACAAACCGGGACAGTTGATGGCTACACCTTC. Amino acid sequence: CASSQQTGTVDGYTF.

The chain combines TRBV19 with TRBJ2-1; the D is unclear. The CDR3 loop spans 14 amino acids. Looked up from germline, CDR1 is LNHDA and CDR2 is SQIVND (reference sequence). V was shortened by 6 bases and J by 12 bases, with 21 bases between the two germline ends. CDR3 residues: CASSTTLNPLVQFF. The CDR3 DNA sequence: TGTGCCAGTAGCACAACTCTTAACCCTTTGGTGCAGTTCTTC.

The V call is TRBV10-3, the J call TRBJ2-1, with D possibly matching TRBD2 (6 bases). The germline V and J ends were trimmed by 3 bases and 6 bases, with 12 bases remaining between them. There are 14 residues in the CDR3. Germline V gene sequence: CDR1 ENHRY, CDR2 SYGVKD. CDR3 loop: CAISDLGRTNEQFF. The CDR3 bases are TGTGCCATCAGTGATCTGGGGAGGACCAATGAGCAGTTCTTC.

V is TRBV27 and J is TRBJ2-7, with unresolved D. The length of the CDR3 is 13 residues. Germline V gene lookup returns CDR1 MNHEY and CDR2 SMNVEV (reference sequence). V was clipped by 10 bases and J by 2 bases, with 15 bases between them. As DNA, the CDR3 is TGTGCCACCGCCGGTGTAGGGCCCTACGAGCAGTACTTC. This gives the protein CATAGVGPYEQYF.

Here the CDR3 DNA reads TGTGCCAGTAGTAACGGTGACAGGGACTGGGCTGGGCAGTTCTTC. It translates to CASSNGDRDWAGQFF. J is TRBJ2-1 and V is TRBV19; perhaps TRBD1 as D (7 bases). CDR3 length: 15 residues. Trimming pared 4 bases from V and 12 bases from J, leaving 22 bases between. Germline V CDR1 and CDR2: LNHDA, SQIVND (reference sequence).

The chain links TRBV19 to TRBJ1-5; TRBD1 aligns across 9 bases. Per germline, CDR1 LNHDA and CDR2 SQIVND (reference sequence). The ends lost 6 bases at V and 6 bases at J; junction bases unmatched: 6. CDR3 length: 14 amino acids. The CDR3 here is CASRGTGGGQPQHF. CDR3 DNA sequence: TGTGCCAGTAGGGGTACAGGGGGCGGTCAGCCCCAGCATTTT. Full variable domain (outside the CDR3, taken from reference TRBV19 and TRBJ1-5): DGGITQSPKYLFRKEGQNVTLSCEQNLNHDAMYWYRQDPGQGLRLIYYSQIVNDFQKGDIAEGYSVSREKKESFPLTVTSAQKNPTAFYLCASRGTGGGQPQHFGDGTRLSIL.

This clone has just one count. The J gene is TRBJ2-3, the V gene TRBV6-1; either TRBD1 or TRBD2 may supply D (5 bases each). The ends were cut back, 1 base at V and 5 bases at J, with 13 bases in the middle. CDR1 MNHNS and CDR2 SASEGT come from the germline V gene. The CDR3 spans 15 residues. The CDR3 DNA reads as TGTGCCAGCAGTGAAGACGGGGCCCAGGTAGATACGCAGTATTTT. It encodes CASSEDGAQVDTQYF.

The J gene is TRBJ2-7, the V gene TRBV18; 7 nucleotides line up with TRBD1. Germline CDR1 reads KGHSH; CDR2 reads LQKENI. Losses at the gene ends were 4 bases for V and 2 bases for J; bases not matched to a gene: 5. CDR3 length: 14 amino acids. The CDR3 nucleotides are TGTGCCAGCTCACACGACAGGGCTACCTACGAGCAGTACTTC. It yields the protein CASSHDRATYEQYF.

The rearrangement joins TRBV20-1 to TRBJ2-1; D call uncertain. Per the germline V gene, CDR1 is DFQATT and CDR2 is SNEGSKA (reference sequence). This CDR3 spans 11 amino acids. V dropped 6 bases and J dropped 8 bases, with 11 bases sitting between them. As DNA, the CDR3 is TGCAGTGCCTCGAGGTTCCATGAGCAGTTCTTC. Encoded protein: CSASRFHEQFF.

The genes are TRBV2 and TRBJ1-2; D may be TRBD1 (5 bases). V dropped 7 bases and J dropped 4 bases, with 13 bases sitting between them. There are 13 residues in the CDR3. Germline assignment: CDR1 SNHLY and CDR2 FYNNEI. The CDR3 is CASTSDNVYGYTF. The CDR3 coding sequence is TGTGCCAGCACTTCGGACAATGTCTATGGCTACACCTTC.

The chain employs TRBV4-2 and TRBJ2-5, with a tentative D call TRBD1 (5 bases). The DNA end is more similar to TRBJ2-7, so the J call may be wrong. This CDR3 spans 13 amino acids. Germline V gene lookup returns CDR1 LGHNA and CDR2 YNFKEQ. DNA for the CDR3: TGTGCCAGCAGCCAATCTAGGGGCGGCGAGCAGTACTTC. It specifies CASSQSRGGEQYF.

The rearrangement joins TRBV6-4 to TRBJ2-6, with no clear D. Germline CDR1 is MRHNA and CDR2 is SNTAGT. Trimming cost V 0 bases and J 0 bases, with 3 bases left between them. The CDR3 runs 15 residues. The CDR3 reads CASSDSVSGANVLTF. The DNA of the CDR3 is TGTGCCAGCAGTGACTCGGTCTCTGGGGCCAACGTCCTGACTTTC.

In DNA, the CDR3 is TGTGCCAGCAGTAACGGACAGGGGCCCTACAATGAGCAGTTCTTC. Amino acids: CASSNGQGPYNEQFF. The rearrangement links TRBV27 to TRBJ2-1, with 9 bases identical to TRBD1. Germline V gives CDR1 MNHEY, CDR2 SMNVEV (reference sequence). Trimming at V came to 5 bases and at J to 2 bases, leaving 4 bases not matched to a gene. CDR3 length equals 15 residues.

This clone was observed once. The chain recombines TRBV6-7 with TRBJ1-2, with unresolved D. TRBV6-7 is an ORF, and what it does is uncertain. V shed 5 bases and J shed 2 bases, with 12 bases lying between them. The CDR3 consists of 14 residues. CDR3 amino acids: CASSPDGGNYGYTF. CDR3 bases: TGTGCCAGCAGTCCAGACGGTGGCAACTATGGCTACACCTTC.

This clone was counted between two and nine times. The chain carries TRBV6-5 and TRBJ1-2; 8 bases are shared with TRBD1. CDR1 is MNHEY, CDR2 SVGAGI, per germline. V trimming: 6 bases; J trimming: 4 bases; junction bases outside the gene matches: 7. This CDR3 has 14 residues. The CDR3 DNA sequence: TGTGCCAGCAGAAACGGACAGGGTGGCTATGGCTACACCTTC. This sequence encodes CASRNGQGGYGYTF.

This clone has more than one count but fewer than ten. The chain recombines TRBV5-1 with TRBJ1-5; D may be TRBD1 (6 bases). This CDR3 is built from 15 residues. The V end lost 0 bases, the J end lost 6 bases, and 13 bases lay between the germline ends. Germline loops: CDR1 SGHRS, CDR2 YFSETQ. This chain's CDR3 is CASSLAPGAGQPQHF. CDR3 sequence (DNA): TGCGCCAGCAGCTTGGCTCCGGGGGCCGGTCAGCCCCAGCATTTT.

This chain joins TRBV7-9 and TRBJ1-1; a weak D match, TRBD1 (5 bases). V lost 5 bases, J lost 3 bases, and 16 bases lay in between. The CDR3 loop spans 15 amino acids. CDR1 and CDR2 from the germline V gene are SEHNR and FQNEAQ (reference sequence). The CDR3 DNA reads TGTGCCAGCAGCCCAGGATGGGGCGCGCACACTGAAGCTTTCTTT. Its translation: CASSPGWGAHTEAFF.